This TCR beta chain was sequenced for a study of OX40 agonist ivuxolimab in advanced cancers. The data were produced by immunoSEQ multiplex PCR, yet TCRdb's version contains in-frame clones alone and is incomplete. The sample holds about 68,000 clones, over 65% seen once. There are 15 residues in the CDR3. Germline loops: CDR1 SGHRS, CDR2 YFSETQ. Trimming removed 4 bases at V and 4 bases at J, with 17 bases between. Sample: CD4+ or CD8+ T cells sorted from blood, taken in a trial of the OX40 agonist ivuxolimab. This sequence joins TRBV5-1 and TRBJ1-1; D uncertain. This sequence was found in an adult with an advanced solid tumor such as melanoma, head and neck, liver or kidney cancer. DNA for the CDR3: TGCGCCAGCAGCCCCGTTGGAGGGAGAGGCACTGAAGCTTTCTTT. This codes for CASSPVGGRGTEAFF. Together with reference TRBV5-1 and TRBJ1-1, the CDR3 gives the full variable domain: KAGVTQTPRYLIKTRGQQVTLSCSPISGHRSVSWYQQTPGQGLQFLFEYFSETQRNKGNFPGRFSGRQFSNSRSEMNVSTLELGDSALYLCASSPVGGRGTEAFFGQGTRLTVV.